Following are 12 T cell receptor beta chains from one sample sequenced in a study of blood T cell repertoires in COVID-19. Using immunoSEQ multiplex PCR, the repertoire was profiled, and TCRdb retains in-frame clones only, with some absent. Among 250,000 to 300,000 clones listed, around 85% were seen once. Sequencing was carried out using peripheral blood. These receptor sequences come from a woman between 65 and 79 years old with acute or convalescent COVID-19.

The chain has TRBV29-1 and TRBJ2-7; TRBD2 agrees at 7 bases. Germline CDR1 is SQVTM and CDR2 is ANQGSEA. CDR3 length: 11 residues. Trimming at V came to 8 bases and at J to 3 bases, leaving 4 bases not matched to a gene. Here the CDR3 DNA reads TGCAGCATATGGGGGGGCTACGAGCAGTACTTC. This gives the protein CSIWGGYEQYF.

J is TRBJ1-3 and V is TRBV4-2; 12 nucleotides agree with TRBD1. V was clipped by 0 bases and J by 6 bases; unmatched bases: 3. This CDR3 has 16 amino acids. CDR1 is LGHNA and CDR2 is YNFKEQ in the germline V gene. The DNA for the CDR3 is TGTGCCAGCAGCCAAGATACGGGACAGGGGGCAAACACCATATATTTT. Translated, it gives CASSQDTGQGANTIYF.

The chain couples TRBV11-2 to TRBJ1-1; maybe TRBD1 (5 bases). V gave up 1 base and J gave up 11 bases, with 11 bases separating them. CDR3 size: 12 residues. Per the germline V gene, CDR1 is SGHAT and CDR2 is FQNNGV. The chain's CDR3 is CASSLVGGTAFF. For the CDR3, the DNA is TGTGCCAGCAGCTTAGTGGGGGGTACGGCTTTCTTT.

The chain has TRBV4-1 and TRBJ1-1; D is unresolved. Germline assignment: CDR1 MGHRA and CDR2 YSYEKL. The length of the CDR3 is 15 residues. V was clipped by 6 bases and J by 1 base, with 15 bases between them. CDR3 protein: CASSAVGRKNTEAFF. In DNA form, the CDR3 reads TGCGCCAGCAGTGCGGTCGGGAGGAAGAACACTGAAGCTTTCTTT.

J is TRBJ1-1 and V is TRBV28; 7 bases agree with TRBD1. The CDR3 is 15 amino acids. Trimming cost V 7 bases and J 1 base; bases outside gene matches: 9. The V gene's germline CDR1 is MDHEN and CDR2 SYDVKM. CDR3 region: CASKQIGTENTEAFF. The CDR3 coding sequence is TGTGCCAGCAAACAAATCGGGACAGAGAACACTGAAGCTTTCTTT. Full variable domain (outside the CDR3, taken from reference TRBV28 and TRBJ1-1): DVKVTQSSRYLVKRTGEKVFLECVQDMDHENMFWYRQDPGLGLRLIYFSYDVKMKEKGDIPEGYSVSREKKERFSLILESASTNQTSMYLCASKQIGTENTEAFFGQGTRLTVV.

V usage is TRBV5-4 and J usage is TRBJ1-1; TRBD1 matches 7 bases. With 4 bases clipped from V and 5 bases from J, the junction kept 8 bases outside the gene matches. The CDR3 spans 14 residues. Per the germline V gene, CDR1 is SGHNT and CDR2 is YYREEE (reference sequence). In DNA, the CDR3 is TGTGCCAGCAGCCCGCCGGGACAGATAACTGAAGCTTTCTTT. Translated: CASSPPGQITEAFF.

This clone has more than one count but fewer than ten. The chain couples TRBV5-6 to TRBJ1-3, with D unclear. The germline V gene has CDR1 SGHDT and CDR2 YYEEEE. CDR3 length: 15 residues. Trimming cost V 4 bases and J 4 bases, with 15 bases left between them. The CDR3, as DNA: TGTGCCAGCAGCCCTTCACTCCGTTGGGGAAACACCATATATTTT. Translation gives CASSPSLRWGNTIYF.

CDR3 protein: CALKENNEKLFF. CDR3 DNA: TGTGCCTTGAAGGAGAATAATGAAAAACTGTTTTTT. The J gene is TRBJ1-4, the V gene TRBV30; no clear D gene. V dropped 7 bases and J dropped 4 bases, with 10 bases sitting between them. The CDR3 is 12 residues long. In germline, CDR1 is GTSNPN, CDR2 SVGIG (reference sequence).

This clone was found once. The chain links TRBV11-2 to TRBJ2-3; 9 nucleotides align to TRBD2. CDR3 size: 15 residues. The germline V gene has CDR1 SGHAT and CDR2 FQNNGV. The trim removed 1 base at V and 5 bases at J, leaving 4 bases unmatched. CDR3 nucleotides: TGTGCCAGCAGCTTAGCTTCAGCGGGGGGAGATACGCAGTATTTT. This codes for CASSLASAGGDTQYF.

This clone was seen once. The chain is built from TRBV15 and TRBJ1-2; 9 bases agree with TRBD1. The V gene end was trimmed by 3 bases and the J gene end by 8 bases; junction bases not matched to a gene: 10. Germline lookup yields CDR1 LNHNV and CDR2 YYDKDF (reference sequence). There are 15 residues in the CDR3. The CDR3 spells CATSSPGQGVRGYTF. The CDR3 DNA sequence: TGTGCCACCAGCAGTCCGGGACAGGGTGTTAGGGGCTACACCTTC. The full variable domain, completed using reference TRBV15 and TRBJ1-2, is DAMVIQNPRYQVTQFGKPVTLSCSQTLNHNVMYWYQQKSSQAPKLLFHYYDKDFNNEADTPDNFQSRRPNTSFCFLDIRSPGLGDTAMYLCATSSPGQGVRGYTFGSGTRLTVV.

The chain joins TRBV4-1 to TRBJ2-5; D gene unclear. There are 13 residues in the CDR3. Between the trimmed V and J ends, which lost 0 bases and 7 bases, there was a span of 9 bases. Germline loops: CDR1 MGHRA, CDR2 YSYEKL. The CDR3 DNA is TGCGCCAGCAGCCAAGATCTTGCCGGGACCCAGTACTTC. Protein product: CASSQDLAGTQYF.

This chain connects TRBV12-3 or TRBV12-4 to TRBJ1-4; D remains unclear. Trimming took off 3 bases at V and 8 bases at J, with 10 bases between the two ends. CDR3 length: 13 amino acids. CDR3 loop: CASSFGGREKLFF. Written as DNA, the CDR3 is TGTGCCAGCAGTTTCGGTGGGAGGGAAAAACTGTTTTTT.